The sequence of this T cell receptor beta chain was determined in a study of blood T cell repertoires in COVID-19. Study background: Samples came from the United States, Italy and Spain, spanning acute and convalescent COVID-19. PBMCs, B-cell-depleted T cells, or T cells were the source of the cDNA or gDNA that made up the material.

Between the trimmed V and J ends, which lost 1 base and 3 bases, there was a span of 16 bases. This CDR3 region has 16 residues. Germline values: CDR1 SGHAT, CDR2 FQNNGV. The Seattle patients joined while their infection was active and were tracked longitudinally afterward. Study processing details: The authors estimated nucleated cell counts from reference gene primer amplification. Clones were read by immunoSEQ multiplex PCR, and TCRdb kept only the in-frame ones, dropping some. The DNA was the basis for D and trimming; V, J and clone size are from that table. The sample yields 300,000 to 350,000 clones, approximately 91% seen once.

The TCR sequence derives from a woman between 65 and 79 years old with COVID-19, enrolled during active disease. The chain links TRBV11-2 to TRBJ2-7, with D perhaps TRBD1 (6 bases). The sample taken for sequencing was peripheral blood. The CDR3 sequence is CASSLVSAGELYEQYF. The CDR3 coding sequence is TGTGCCAGCAGCTTAGTTTCGGCAGGGGAACTCTACGAGCAGTACTTC.